The rows below give T cell receptor beta chains drawn from one sample of a study of blood T cell repertoires in COVID-19. Generated by immunoSEQ multiplex PCR, the TCRdb table keeps only in-frame clones and is missing some. This table has roughly 180,000 clones, 81% appearing once. The sequencing input was peripheral blood. Receptor source: a woman aged 40 to 50 with COVID-19, enrolled during active disease. CDR3s include the opening cysteine and the closing phenylalanine or tryptophan. Fields, in order: D gene, J gene, clone size, V gene, CDR3 protein, CDR3 DNA. A D gene is named only where the DNA matches it firmly. Clone size is shown for a subset of rows, as once, few, many or a class of expanded clone.

>TRBD1|TRBJ2-5|-|TRBV28
CASSKTGTGGIGTQYF
TGTGCCAGCAGTAAGACCGGGACAGGGGGCATTGGGACCCAGTACTTC
>-|TRBJ2-1|-|TRBV4-1
CASSPQVGGPSEQFF
TGCGCCAGCAGCCCTCAGGTGGGGGGGCCCTCTGAGCAGTTCTTC
>-|TRBJ1-4|-|TRBV6-1
CASSVGSTATNEKLFF
TGTGCCAGCAGTGTGGGCTCAACGGCAACTAATGAAAAACTGTTTTTT
>TRBD2|TRBJ2-5|-|TRBV27
CASSLRTSGFQETQYF
TGTGCCAGCAGTTTGCGGACTAGCGGATTTCAAGAGACCCAGTACTTC
>-|TRBJ2-3|-|TRBV4-2
CASSHGSGTDTQYF
TGTGCCAGCAGCCATGGGAGTGGGACAGATACGCAGTATTTT
>TRBD1|TRBJ1-3|-|TRBV7-9
CASSSSGTGDAIYF
TGTGCCAGCAGCTCGTCCGGGACAGGCGACGCCATATATTTT
>TRBD1|TRBJ1-5|-|TRBV6-6
CASSTTTGGAQPQHF
TGTGCCAGCAGTACCACAACAGGGGGCGCCCAGCCCCAGCATTTT
>TRBD2|TRBJ2-5|-|TRBV19
CASSILVAGVPQETQYF
TGTGCCAGTAGTATACTGGTAGCGGGAGTCCCCCAAGAGACCCAGTACTTC
>TRBD1|TRBJ2-1|-|TRBV2
CASSRDRGYNEQFF
TGTGCCAGCAGTCGGGACAGGGGGTACAATGAGCAGTTCTTC
>-|TRBJ1-1|-|TRBV19
CASSNPLTAYTEAFF
TGTGCCAGTAGTAACCCGCTGACAGCCTACACTGAAGCTTTCTTT
>-|TRBJ1-5|-|TRBV6-2/TRBV6-3
CASSYGLTSNQPQHF
TGTGCCAGCAGTTACGGGCTGACGAGCAATCAGCCCCAGCATTTT
>TRBD2|TRBJ2-7|few|TRBV5-1
CASSLVASGRADYYEQYF
TGCGCCAGCAGCTTGGTTGCTAGCGGGAGGGCCGACTACTACGAGCAGTACTTC
>-|TRBJ2-1|once|TRBV7-3
CASSLNPGGASDNEQFF
TGTGCCAGCAGCTTAAATCCTGGGGGGGCCTCAGACAATGAGCAGTTCTTC
>TRBD1|TRBJ2-1|-|TRBV19
CASSIGRTGGNEQFF
TGTGCCAGTAGTATAGGACGGACAGGGGGGAATGAGCAGTTCTTC
>TRBD2|TRBJ2-1|once|TRBV3-1/TRBV3-2
CASSRTSGAIHEQFF
TGTGCCAGCAGCCGGACTAGCGGGGCCATTCATGAGCAGTTCTTC
>-|TRBJ2-2|-|TRBV9
CASSVALSANTGELFF
TGTGCCAGCAGCGTAGCGCTAAGCGCGAACACCGGGGAGCTGTTTTTT
>-|TRBJ1-4|few|TRBV7-9
CASSQAATNEKLFF
TGTGCCAGCAGCCAAGCTGCAACTAATGAAAAACTGTTTTTT
>-|TRBJ2-7|-|TRBV3-1/TRBV3-2
CASSSTGTASSYEQYF
TGTGCCAGCAGCTCAACCGGGACTGCTAGCTCCTACGAGCAGTACTTC
>-|TRBJ2-3|-|TRBV7-3
CASSFSGHTDTQYF
TGTGCCAGCAGCTTCAGCGGGCACACAGATACGCAGTATTTT
>TRBD2|TRBJ2-5|-|TRBV7-8
CASSLVLGGGETQYF
TGTGCCAGCAGCTTAGTCCTTGGCGGGGGAGAGACCCAGTACTTC
>TRBD1|TRBJ2-5|-|TRBV6-5
CASSYSRGLGETQYF
TGTGCCAGCAGTTACTCGAGGGGGCTCGGAGAGACCCAGTACTTC
>TRBD1|TRBJ1-6|-|TRBV4-1
CASSPGQGADSPLHF
TGCGCCAGCAGTCCGGGACAGGGGGCCGATTCACCCCTCCACTTT
>-|TRBJ1-1|few|TRBV19
CASSITGWGTEAFF
TGTGCCAGTAGTATAACGGGGTGGGGCACTGAAGCTTTCTTT
>-|TRBJ2-7|few|TRBV30
CAWSALPQGGEQYF
TGTGCCTGGAGTGCCCTCCCCCAGGGGGGCGAGCAGTACTTC
>TRBD2|TRBJ2-7|few|TRBV19
CASSLAGGSYYEQYF
TGTGCCAGTAGTTTAGCGGGAGGGTCCTACTACGAGCAGTACTTC
>TRBD1|TRBJ1-1|-|TRBV2
CASRDRGSLGTEAFF
TGTGCCAGCAGGGACAGGGGGTCTCTAGGCACTGAAGCTTTCTTT
>TRBD1|TRBJ1-2|-|TRBV3-1/TRBV3-2
CASRGTGEGYTF
TGTGCCAGCAGGGGGACAGGGGAAGGCTACACCTTC
>-|TRBJ1-1|-|TRBV6-5
CASSGQTNTEAFF
TGTGCCAGCAGCGGACAGACGAACACTGAAGCTTTCTTT
>-|TRBJ1-1|-|TRBV4-1
CASSQDRWQNTEAFF
TGCGCCAGCAGCCAAGATCGCTGGCAGAACACTGAAGCTTTCTTT
>-|TRBJ1-5|-|TRBV19
CASSITPGSNQPQHF
TGTGCCAGTAGTATTACCCCAGGGAGCAATCAGCCCCAGCATTTT
>TRBD2|TRBJ2-7|-|TRBV3-1/TRBV3-2
CASSQEVAGAAEQYF
TGTGCCAGCAGCCAAGAAGTAGCGGGAGCCGCCGAGCAGTACTTC
>-|TRBJ1-5|-|TRBV19
CASIGEGSNQPQHF
TGTGCCAGCATAGGGGAGGGGAGCAATCAGCCCCAGCATTTT
>-|TRBJ1-2|-|TRBV13
CASSLAAGAGYGYTF
TGTGCCAGCAGCTTAGCCGCAGGGGCGGGTTATGGCTACACCTTC
>TRBD2|TRBJ2-3|-|TRBV28
CASRQAGIADTQYF
TGTGCCAGCAGGCAAGCGGGAATCGCAGATACGCAGTATTTT
>-|TRBJ2-5|-|TRBV7-3
CASSTFPGSGSETQYF
TGTGCCAGCAGCACTTTCCCGGGGTCGGGGAGCGAGACCCAGTACTTC
>TRBD1|TRBJ1-5|-|TRBV5-8
CASSQGTGIVNQPQHF
TGTGCCAGCAGCCAGGGGACAGGGATCGTCAATCAGCCCCAGCATTTT
>-|TRBJ1-5|few|TRBV10-3
CAISVAGAGQPQHF
TGTGCCATCAGTGTAGCAGGGGCGGGCCAGCCCCAGCATTTT
>TRBD1|TRBJ2-1|-|TRBV28
CASRPFRGQGDEQFF
TGTGCCAGCAGACCCTTCCGAGGACAGGGCGATGAGCAGTTCTTC
>TRBD1|TRBJ1-1|-|TRBV28
CASSSVPWGQGLQNTEAFF
TGTGCCAGCAGTTCGGTCCCGTGGGGACAGGGACTCCAGAACACTGAAGCTTTCTTT
>-|TRBJ1-1|-|TRBV5-6
CASSILGGWDTEAFF
TGTGCCAGCAGCATACTGGGAGGTTGGGACACTGAAGCTTTCTTT
>-|TRBJ2-5|-|TRBV2
CASRTPLAPWTQYF
TGTGCCAGCAGGACTCCCCTCGCGCCATGGACCCAGTACTTC
>-|TRBJ2-7|-|TRBV29-1
CSVVLTTEKQYF
TGCAGCGTTGTTCTCACGACTGAAAAGCAGTACTTC
>-|TRBJ1-6|-|TRBV9
CASSVDGQRNSPLHF
TGTGCCAGCAGCGTAGATGGACAGAGGAATTCACCCCTCCACTTT
>-|TRBJ1-6|-|TRBV5-6
CASSLGAYSRPNSPLHF
TGTGCCAGCAGCTTGGGAGCGTACTCTAGACCTAATTCACCCCTCCACTTT
>TRBD2|TRBJ2-3|-|TRBV5-1
CASSSLQLAGGRYTQYF
TGCGCCAGCAGCTCCCTTCAACTAGCGGGAGGGCGATATACGCAGTATTTT
>TRBD1|TRBJ1-2|-|TRBV19
CASHQQGNVYGYTF
TGTGCCAGTCACCAACAGGGGAACGTTTATGGCTACACCTTC
>TRBD2|TRBJ2-1|once|TRBV9
CASSVVAGGGRNEQFF
TGTGCCAGCAGCGTAGTAGCAGGCGGCGGGAGGAATGAGCAGTTCTTC
>TRBD2|TRBJ2-4|-|TRBV20-1
CSASQFGTSGSAKNIQYF
TGCAGTGCTAGTCAGTTCGGGACTAGCGGGAGTGCCAAAAACATTCAGTACTTC
>-|TRBJ1-1|-|TRBV5-4
CASSRDTMNTEAFF
TGTGCCAGCAGCCGGGACACCATGAACACTGAAGCTTTCTTT
>-|TRBJ1-1|-|TRBV9
CASSVAPSGMETEAFF
TGTGCCAGCAGCGTAGCGCCCTCGGGGATGGAGACTGAAGCTTTCTTT
>TRBD2|TRBJ2-1|-|TRBV28
CASSLPLAGVRSEQFF
TGTGCCAGCAGTTTACCTCTAGCGGGAGTAAGGAGTGAGCAGTTCTTC
>-|TRBJ2-7|-|TRBV2
CASDVTGEQYF
TGTGCCAGCGACGTGACTGGGGAGCAGTACTTC
>TRBD1|TRBJ2-5|-|TRBV9
CASSDDRGQNMHGAQYF
TGTGCCAGCAGCGACGACAGGGGGCAGAACATGCATGGGGCCCAGTACTTC
>TRBD2|TRBJ2-3|-|TRBV30
CAWGTSGTTDTQYF
TGTGCCTGGGGCACTAGCGGGACCACAGATACGCAGTATTTT
>TRBD2|TRBJ2-1|-|TRBV11-3
CASSSSGGARDEQFF
TGTGCCAGCAGCTCTAGCGGGGGGGCCCGCGATGAGCAGTTCTTC
>-|TRBJ1-1|many|TRBV10-3
CAIRTKQGTDTEAFF
TGTGCCATCAGGACGAAACAGGGAACGGACACTGAAGCTTTCTTT
>-|TRBJ2-5|-|TRBV12-3/TRBV12-4
CASTTDQETQYF
TGTGCCAGCACTACTGACCAAGAGACCCAGTACTTC
>-|TRBJ2-2|-|TRBV19
CASSQRVREGGDTGELFF
TGTGCCAGTAGCCAAAGAGTCCGCGAGGGGGGGGACACCGGGGAGCTGTTTTTT